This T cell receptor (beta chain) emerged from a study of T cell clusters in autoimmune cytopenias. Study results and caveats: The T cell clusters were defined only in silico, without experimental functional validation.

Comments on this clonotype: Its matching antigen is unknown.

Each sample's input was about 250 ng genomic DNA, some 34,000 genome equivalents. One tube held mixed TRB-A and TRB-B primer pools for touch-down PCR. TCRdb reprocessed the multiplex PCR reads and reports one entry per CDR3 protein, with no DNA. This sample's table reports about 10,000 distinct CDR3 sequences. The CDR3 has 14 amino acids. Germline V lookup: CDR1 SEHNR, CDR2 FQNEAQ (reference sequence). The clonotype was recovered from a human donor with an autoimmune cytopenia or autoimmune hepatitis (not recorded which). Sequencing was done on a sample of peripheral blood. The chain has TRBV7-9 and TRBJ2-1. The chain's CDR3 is CASGTRTEYNEQFF.